This T cell receptor beta chain was retrieved from a study of cytomegalovirus exposure and HLA in healthy donors. Study-wide background: A subsequent analysis reported that the 95 to 150 validation repertoires were produced on the same platform that had also been used for the roughly 670 first-cohort repertoires.

The method was immunoSEQ multiplex PCR; TCRdb's version includes in-frame clones alone and lacks a portion of them. Found here are about 200,000 clones, 88% of them singletons; the top ten hold about 2.9%. For this clone: What it binds is unknown.

This CDR3 comprises 16 residues. Germline lookup yields CDR1 PRHDT and CDR2 FYEKMQ (reference sequence). V shed 5 bases, J shed 2 bases, and the junction held 8 bases outside the gene matches. The study, taken as a whole, reports: Rarity characterized most TCR sequences, yet some public TCRs appeared in many donors. The study put 150 or so TCR beta chains on its list as cytomegalovirus-associated.

This sequence originates from a young woman in good health and CMV-seronegative. The genes are TRBV13 and TRBJ2-3; 9 bases align to TRBD2. Input material: PBMCs. CDR3 in DNA: TGTGCCAGCAGCGTCGGACTAGCGCTCTACACAGATACGCAGTATTTT. It specifies CASSVGLALYTDTQYF.